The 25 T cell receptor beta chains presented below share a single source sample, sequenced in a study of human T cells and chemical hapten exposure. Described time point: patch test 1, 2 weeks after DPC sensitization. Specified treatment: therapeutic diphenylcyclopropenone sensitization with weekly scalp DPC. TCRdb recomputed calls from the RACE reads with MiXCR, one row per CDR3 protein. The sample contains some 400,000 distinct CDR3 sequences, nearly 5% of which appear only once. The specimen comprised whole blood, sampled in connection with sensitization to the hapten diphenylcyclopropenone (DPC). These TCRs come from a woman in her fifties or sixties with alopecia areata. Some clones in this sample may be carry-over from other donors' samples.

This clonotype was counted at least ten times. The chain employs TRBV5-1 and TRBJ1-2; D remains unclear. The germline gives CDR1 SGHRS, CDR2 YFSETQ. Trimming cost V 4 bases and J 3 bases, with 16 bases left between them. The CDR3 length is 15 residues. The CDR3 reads CASSQARGLDYGYTF. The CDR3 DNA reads TGCGCCAGCAGCCAAGCCCGAGGGCTAGACTATGGCTACACCTTC.

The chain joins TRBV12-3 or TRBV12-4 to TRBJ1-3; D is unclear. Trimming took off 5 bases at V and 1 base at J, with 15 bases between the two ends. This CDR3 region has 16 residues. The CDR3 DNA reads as TGTGCCAGCAGTAGGGCAGAACTTGATTCTGGAAACACCATATATTTT. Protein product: CASSRAELDSGNTIYF.

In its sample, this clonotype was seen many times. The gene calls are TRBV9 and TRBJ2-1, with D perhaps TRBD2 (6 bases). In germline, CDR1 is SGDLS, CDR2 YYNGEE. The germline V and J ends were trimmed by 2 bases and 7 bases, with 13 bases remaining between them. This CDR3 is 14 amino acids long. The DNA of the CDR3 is TGTGCCAGCAGCGTTGGGGGGAGTGGAAATGAGCAGTTCTTC. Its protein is CASSVGGSGNEQFF.

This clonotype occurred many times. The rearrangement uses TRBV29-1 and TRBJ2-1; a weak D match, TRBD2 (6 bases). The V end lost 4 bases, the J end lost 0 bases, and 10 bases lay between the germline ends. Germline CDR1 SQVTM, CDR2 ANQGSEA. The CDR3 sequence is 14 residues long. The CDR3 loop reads CSVAGAGSYNEQFF. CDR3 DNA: TGCAGCGTTGCTGGAGCGGGCTCCTACAATGAGCAGTTCTTC.

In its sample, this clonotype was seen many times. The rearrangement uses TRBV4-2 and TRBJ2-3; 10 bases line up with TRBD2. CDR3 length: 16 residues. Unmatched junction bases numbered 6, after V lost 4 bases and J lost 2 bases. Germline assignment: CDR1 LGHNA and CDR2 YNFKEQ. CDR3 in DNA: TGTGCCAGCAGCCCCTCAGGACTAGCGGTCACAGATACGCAGTATTTT. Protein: CASSPSGLAVTDTQYF.

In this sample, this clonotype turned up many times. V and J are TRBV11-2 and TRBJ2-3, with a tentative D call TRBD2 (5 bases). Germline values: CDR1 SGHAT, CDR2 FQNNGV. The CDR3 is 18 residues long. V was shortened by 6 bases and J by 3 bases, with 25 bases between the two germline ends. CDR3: CASRQRGLGESRTDTQYF. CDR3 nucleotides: TGTGCCAGCAGACAAAGAGGTCTCGGGGAGTCGAGAACAGATACGCAGTATTTT.

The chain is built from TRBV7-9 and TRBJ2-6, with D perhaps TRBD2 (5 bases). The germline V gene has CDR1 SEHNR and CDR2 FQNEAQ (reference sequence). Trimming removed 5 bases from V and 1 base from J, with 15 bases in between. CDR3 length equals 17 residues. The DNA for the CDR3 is TGTGCCAGCAGCCAACTTCGAGGAGGATCTGGGGCCAACGTCCTGACTTTC. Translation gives CASSQLRGGSGANVLTF.

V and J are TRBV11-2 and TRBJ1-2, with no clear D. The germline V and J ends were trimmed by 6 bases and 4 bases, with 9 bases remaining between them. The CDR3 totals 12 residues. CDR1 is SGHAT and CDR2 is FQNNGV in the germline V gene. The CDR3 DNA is TGTGCCAGCAGGGACCGGGTCTATGGCTACACCTTC. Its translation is CASRDRVYGYTF. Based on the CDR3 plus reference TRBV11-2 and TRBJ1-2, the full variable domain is EAGVAQSPRYKIIEKRQSVAFWCNPISGHATLYWYQQILGQGPKLLIQFQNNGVVDDSQLPKDRFSAERLKGVDSTLKIQPAKLEDSAVYLCASRDRVYGYTFGSGTRLTVV.

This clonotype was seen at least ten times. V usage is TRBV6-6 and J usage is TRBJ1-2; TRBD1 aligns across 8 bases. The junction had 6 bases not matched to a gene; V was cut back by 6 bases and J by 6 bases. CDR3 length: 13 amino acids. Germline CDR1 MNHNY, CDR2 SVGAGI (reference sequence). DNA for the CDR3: TGTGCCAGCAGCGCGGGACAGGTCGATGGCTACACCTTC. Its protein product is CASSAGQVDGYTF.

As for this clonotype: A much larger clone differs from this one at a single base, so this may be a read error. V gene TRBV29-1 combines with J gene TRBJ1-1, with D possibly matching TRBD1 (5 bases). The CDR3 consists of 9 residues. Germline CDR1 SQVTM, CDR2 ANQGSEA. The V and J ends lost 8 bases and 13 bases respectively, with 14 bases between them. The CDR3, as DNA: TGCAGCTCGGGACTAAAGGGTTTCTTT. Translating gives CSSGLKGFF.

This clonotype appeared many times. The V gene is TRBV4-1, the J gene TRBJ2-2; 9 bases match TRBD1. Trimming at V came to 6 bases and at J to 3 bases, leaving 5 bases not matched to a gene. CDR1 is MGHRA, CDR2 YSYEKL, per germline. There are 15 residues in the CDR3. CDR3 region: CASRTGDRDTGELFF. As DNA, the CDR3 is TGCGCCAGCAGAACTGGGGACAGGGACACCGGGGAGCTGTTTTTT.

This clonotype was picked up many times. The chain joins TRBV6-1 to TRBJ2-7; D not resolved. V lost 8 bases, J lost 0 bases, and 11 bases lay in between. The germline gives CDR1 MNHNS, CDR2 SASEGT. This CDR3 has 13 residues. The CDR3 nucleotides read TGTGCCAGCTCCCCCACGAGCTCCTACGAGCAGTACTTC. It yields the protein CASSPTSSYEQYF.

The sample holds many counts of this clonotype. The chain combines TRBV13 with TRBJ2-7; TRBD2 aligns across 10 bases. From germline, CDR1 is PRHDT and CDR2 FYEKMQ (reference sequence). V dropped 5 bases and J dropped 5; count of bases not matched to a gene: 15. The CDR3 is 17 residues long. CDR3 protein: CASSVQSIAGGVDEQYF. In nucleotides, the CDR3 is TGTGCCAGCAGCGTGCAGAGTATAGCGGGGGGTGTGGACGAGCAGTACTTC.

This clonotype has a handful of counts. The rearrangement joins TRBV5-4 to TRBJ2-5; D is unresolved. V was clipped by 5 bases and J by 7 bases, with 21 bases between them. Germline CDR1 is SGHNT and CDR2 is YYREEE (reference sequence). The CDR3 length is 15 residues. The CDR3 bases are TGTGCCAGCAGGCCCAGCAGCGCGTATACTGGGACCCAGTACTTC. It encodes CASRPSSAYTGTQYF.

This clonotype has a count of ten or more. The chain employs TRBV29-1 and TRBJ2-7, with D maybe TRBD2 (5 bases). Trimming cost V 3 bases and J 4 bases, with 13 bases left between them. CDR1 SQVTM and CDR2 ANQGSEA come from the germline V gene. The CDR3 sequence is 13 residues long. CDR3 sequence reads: CSVDGGPLYEQYF. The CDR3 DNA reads TGCAGCGTTGATGGAGGTCCATTGTACGAGCAGTACTTC.

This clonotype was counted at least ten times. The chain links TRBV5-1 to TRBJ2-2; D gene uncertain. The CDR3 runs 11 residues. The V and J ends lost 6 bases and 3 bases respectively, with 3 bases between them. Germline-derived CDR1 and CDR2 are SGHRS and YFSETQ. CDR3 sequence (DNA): TGCGCCAGCACGTACACCGGGGAGCTGTTTTTT. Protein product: CASTYTGELFF.

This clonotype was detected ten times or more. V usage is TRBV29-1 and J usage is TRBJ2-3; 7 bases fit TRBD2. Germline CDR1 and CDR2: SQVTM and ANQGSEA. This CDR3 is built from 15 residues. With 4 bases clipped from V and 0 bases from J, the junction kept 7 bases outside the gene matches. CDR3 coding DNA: TGCAGCGTTGCCGGACGGGAGGACAGCACAGATACGCAGTATTTT. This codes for CSVAGREDSTDTQYF.

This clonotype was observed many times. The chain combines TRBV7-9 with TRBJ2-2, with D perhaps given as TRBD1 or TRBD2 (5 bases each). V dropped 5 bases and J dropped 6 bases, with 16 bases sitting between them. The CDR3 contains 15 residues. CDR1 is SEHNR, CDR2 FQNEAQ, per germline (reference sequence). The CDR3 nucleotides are TGTGCCAGCAGCCCCCCCCAGGGAGCGGCCGGGGAGCTGTTTTTT. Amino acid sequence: CASSPPQGAAGELFF.

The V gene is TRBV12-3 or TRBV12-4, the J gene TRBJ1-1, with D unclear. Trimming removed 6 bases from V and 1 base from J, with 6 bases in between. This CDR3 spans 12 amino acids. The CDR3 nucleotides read TGTGCCAGCAGGCACGGGAACACTGAAGCTTTCTTT. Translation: CASRHGNTEAFF.

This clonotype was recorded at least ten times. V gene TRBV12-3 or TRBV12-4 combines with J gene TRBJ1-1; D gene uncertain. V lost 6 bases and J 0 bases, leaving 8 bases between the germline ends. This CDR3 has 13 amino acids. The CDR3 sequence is CASSPSLNTEAFF. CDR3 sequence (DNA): TGTGCCAGCAGCCCTTCATTGAACACTGAAGCTTTCTTT.

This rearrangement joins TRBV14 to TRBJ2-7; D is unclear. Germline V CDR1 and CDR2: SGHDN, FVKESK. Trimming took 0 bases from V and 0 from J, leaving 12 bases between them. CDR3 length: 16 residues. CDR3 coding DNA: TGTGCCAGCAGCCAAGAATCAGGCCTGTCCTCCTACGAGCAGTACTTC. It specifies CASSQESGLSSYEQYF. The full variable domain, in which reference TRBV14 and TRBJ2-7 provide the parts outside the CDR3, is EAGVTQFPSHSVIEKGQTVTLRCDPISGHDNLYWYRRVMGKEIKFLLHFVKESKQDESGMPNNRFLAERTGGTYSTLKVQPAELEDSGVYFCASSQESGLSSYEQYFGPGTRLTVT.

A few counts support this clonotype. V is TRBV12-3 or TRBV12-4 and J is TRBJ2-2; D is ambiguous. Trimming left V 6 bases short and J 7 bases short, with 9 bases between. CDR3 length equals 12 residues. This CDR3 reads CASSISVGELFF. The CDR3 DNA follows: TGTGCCAGCAGCATTTCCGTCGGGGAGCTGTTTTTT.

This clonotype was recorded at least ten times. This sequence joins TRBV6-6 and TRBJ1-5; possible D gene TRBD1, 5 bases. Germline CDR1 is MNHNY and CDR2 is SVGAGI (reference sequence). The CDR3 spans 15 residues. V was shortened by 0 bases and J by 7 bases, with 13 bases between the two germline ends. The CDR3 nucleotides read TGTGCCAGCAGTTACTCAATCGGGGGATTCCAGCCCCAGCATTTT. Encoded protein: CASSYSIGGFQPQHF.

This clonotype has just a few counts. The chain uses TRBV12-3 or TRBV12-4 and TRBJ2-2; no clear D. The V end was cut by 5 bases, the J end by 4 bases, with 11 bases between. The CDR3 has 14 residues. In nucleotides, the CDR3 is TGTGCCAGCAGTCTAAGACAAGCCACCGGGGAGCTGTTTTTT. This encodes CASSLRQATGELFF.

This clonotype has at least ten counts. The CDR3 region has the DNA TGTGCCAGCAGCTTGGTAGGGGCGGACTATGGCTACACCTTC. Translated: CASSLVGADYGYTF. J is TRBJ1-2 and V is TRBV5-6; tentatively, D is TRBD1 (5 bases). Germline V gene sequence: CDR1 SGHDT, CDR2 YYEEEE. CDR3 length: 14 amino acids. V shed 0 bases and J shed 3 bases, with 9 bases lying between them.